This TCR beta chain was observed in a study of Ad26.COV2.S vaccination and SARS-CoV-2 variants. Whole-study context: In the COV1001 trial, the donor was in the Ad26.COV2.S arm. Once or twice, 56 days apart, Ad26.COV2.S was delivered intramuscularly.

In the case of this clone: Its antigen remains unidentified.

Trimming removed 6 bases at V and 2 bases at J, with 10 bases between. This CDR3 spans 13 amino acids. Germline V CDR1 and CDR2: MNHEY, SMNVEV (reference sequence). Assay: immunoSEQ multiplex PCR; the TCRdb copy retains only in-frame clones and omits some. This table holds about 400,000 clones, around 85% found once. Stated treatment: around 19 received Ad26.COV2.S at low or high dose, single or two shots; about 5 received placebo; per-sample allocation not given. Specimen acquisition occurred on day 63 following the initial vaccine or placebo injection. Vaccine was an Ad26 vector expressing Wuhan-strain SARS-CoV-2 spike. General study findings and limits: Compared with placebo recipients, vaccine recipients had higher spike-specific TCR breadth.

The sequencing here drew on peripheral blood, taken in a trial of Ad26.COV2.S vaccine versus placebo. The chain links TRBV27 to TRBJ2-5; D call uncertain. The receptor's source is a person between 18 and 65 years old who received the Ad26.COV2.S COVID-19 vaccine or a placebo. In DNA, the CDR3 is TGTGCCAGCAGCCAAAATATACAAGAGACCCAGTACTTC. Translation: CASSQNIQETQYF.